This T cell receptor beta chain was sequenced for a study of T-cell memory formation after mild COVID-19. Employing constant-segment primers, 5'RACE generated TCR alpha and TCR beta cDNA libraries bearing sample barcodes and UMIs. TCRdb analysed the 5' RACE reads with MiXCR anew, one entry per CDR3 protein. Here the sample spans 85,000 to 130,000 distinct CDR3 sequences, about a sixth being singletons. Between the trimmed V and J ends, which lost 9 bases and 6 bases, there was a span of 20 bases. There are 15 residues in the CDR3. Germline V gene sequence: CDR1 MNHEY, CDR2 SVGEGT. V is TRBV6-2 or TRBV6-3 and J is TRBJ2-2; possibly TRBD2 for D (5 bases). Sample: PBMCs or a T cell subset sorted from them (not recorded which). This sequence was found in an adult woman who had mild COVID-19 (a few samples of this study predate the infection). Cell type and time point are not known. CDR3 in amino acids: CASILNSGRAGELFF. CDR3 in DNA: TGTGCCAGTATCCTGAACTCGGGAAGGGCCGGGGAGCTGTTTTTT.